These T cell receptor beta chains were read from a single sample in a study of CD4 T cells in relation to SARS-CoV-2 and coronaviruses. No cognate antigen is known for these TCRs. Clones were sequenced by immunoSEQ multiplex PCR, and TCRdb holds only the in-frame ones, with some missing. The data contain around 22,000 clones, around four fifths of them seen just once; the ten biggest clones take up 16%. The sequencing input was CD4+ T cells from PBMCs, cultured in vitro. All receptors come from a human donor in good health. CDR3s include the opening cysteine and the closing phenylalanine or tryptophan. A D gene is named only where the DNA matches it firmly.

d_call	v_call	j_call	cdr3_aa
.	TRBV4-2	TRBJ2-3	CASSQEYGPSSDTQYF
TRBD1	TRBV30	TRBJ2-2	CAWSKRGLTGELFF
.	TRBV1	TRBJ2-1	CTSSLASANNEQFF
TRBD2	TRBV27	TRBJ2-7	CASRVSGRPYEQYF
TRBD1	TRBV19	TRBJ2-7	CASSTDRDGYEQYF
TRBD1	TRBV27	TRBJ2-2	CASSLDRGNTGELFF
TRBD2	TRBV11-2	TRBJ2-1	CASSLGAYGTSGPYNEQFF
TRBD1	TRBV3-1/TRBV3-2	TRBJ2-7	CASSQGDTGGYYEQYF
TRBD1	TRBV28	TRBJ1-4	CASISGGGNEKLFF
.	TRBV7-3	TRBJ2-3	CASSPGDLGAIQYF
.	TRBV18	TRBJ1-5	CASSPGGFSNQPQHF
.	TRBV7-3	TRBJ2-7	CASSLTGDTRYEQYF
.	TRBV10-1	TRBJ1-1	CASSGEVNTEAFF
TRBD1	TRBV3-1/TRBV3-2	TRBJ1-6	CASSLDRGSTNSPLHF
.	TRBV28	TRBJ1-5	CALGRGNQPQHF
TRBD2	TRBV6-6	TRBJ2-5	CASSRGSSLVEETQYF
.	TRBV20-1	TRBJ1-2	CSASAFFGDGYTF
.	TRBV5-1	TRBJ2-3	CASSRPATDTQYF
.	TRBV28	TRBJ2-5	CASSAPPGRPRETQYF
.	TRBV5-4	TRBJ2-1	CASSLNGVSYNEQFF
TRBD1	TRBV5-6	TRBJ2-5	CASSRDGTGGETQYF
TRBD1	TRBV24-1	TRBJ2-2	CATRSRDRESGELFF
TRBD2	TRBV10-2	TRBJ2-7	CASSEEGTTYEQYF